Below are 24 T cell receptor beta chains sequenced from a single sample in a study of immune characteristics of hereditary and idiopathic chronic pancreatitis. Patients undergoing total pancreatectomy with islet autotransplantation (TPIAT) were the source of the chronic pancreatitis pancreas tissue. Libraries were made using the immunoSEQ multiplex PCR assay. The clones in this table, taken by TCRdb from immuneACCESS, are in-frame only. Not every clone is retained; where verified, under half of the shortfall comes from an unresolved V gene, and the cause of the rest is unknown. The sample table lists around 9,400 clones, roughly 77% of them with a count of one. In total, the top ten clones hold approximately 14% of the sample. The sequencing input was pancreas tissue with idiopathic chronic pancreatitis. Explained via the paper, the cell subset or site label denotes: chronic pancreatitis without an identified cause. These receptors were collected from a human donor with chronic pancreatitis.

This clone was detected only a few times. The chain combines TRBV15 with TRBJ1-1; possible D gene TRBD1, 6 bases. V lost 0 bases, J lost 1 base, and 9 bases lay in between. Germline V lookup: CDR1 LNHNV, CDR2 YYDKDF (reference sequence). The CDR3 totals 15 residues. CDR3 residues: CATSRDIRGNTEAFF. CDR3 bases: TGTGCCACCAGCAGAGATATCAGGGGGAACACTGAAGCTTTCTTT.

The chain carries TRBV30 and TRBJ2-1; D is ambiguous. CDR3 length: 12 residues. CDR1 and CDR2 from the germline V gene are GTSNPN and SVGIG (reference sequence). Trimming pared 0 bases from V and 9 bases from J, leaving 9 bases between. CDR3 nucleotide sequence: TGTGCCTGGAGTGTACGACTCAGTGAGCAGTTCTTC. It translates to CAWSVRLSEQFF.

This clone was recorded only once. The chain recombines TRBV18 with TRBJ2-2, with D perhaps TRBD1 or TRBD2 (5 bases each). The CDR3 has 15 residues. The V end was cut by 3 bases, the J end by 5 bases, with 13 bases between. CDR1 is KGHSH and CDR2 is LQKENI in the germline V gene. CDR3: CASSPGPSVTGELFF. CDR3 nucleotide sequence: TGTGCCAGCTCACCGGGACCGTCCGTTACCGGGGAGCTGTTTTTT.

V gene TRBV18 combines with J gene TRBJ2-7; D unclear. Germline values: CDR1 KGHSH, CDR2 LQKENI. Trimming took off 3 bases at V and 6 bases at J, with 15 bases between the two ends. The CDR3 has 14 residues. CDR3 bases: TGTGCCAGCTCACCCCGGCCCGCCGGCGGCGAGCAGTACTTC. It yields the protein CASSPRPAGGEQYF.

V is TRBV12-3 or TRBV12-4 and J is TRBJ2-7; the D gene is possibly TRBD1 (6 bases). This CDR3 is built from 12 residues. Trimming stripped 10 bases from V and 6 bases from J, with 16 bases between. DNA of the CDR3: TGTGCCATCCGACAGGTCCTCCGCGAGCAGTACTTC. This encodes CAIRQVLREQYF.

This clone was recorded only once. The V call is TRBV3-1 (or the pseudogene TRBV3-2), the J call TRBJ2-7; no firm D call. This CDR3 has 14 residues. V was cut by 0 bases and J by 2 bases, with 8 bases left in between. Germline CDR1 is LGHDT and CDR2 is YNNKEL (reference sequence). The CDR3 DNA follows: TGTGCCAGCAGCCAAGATCACGTTACCTACGAGCAGTACTTC. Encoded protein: CASSQDHVTYEQYF.

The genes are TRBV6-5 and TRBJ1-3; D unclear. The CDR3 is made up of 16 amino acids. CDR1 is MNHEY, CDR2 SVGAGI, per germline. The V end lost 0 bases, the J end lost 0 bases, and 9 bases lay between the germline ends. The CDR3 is CASSYSNSHSGNTIYF. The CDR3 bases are TGTGCCAGCAGTTACTCGAACTCCCACTCTGGAAACACCATATATTTT.

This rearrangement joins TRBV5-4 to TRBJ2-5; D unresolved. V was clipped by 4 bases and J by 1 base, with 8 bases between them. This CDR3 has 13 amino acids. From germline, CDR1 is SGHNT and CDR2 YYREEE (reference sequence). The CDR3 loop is CASSPWGQETQYF. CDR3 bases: TGTGCCAGCAGCCCCTGGGGCCAAGAGACCCAGTACTTC. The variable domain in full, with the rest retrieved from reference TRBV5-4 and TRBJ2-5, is ETGVTQSPTHLIKTRGQQVTLRCSSQSGHNTVSWYQQALGQGPQFIFQYYREEENGRGNFPPRFSGLQFPNYSSELNVNALELDDSALYLCASSPWGQETQYFGPGTRLLVL.

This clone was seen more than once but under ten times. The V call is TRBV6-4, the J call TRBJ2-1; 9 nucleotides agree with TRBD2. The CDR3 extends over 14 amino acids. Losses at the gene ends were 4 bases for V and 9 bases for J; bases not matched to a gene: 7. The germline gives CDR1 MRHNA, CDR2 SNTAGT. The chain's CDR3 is CASSGGGAQTEQFF. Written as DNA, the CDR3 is TGTGCCAGCAGTGGCGGGGGGGCCCAGACTGAGCAGTTCTTC.

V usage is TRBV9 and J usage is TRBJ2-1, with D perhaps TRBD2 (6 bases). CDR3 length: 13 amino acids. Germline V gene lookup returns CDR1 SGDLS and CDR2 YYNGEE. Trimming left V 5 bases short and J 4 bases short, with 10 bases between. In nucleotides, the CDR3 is TGTGCCAGCAGTTGGACTACGTACAATGAGCAGTTCTTC. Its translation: CASSWTTYNEQFF.

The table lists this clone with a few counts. Here the CDR3 reads CASSSTGTGGFGANVLTF. CDR3 nucleotides: TGTGCCAGCAGCTCCACCGGGACAGGGGGCTTTGGGGCCAACGTCCTGACTTTC. The chain is built from TRBV5-5 and TRBJ2-6; 12 positions match TRBD1. The germline V gene encodes CDR1 SGHKS and CDR2 YYEKEE (reference sequence). The CDR3 is 18 amino acids. V lost 3 bases and J lost 3; bases outside the gene matches: 7.

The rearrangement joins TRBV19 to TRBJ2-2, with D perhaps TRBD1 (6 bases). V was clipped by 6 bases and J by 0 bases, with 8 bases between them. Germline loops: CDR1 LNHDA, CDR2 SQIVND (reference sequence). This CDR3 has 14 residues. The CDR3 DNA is TGTGCCAGTAGGAGGACAGCGAACACCGGGGAGCTGTTTTTT. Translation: CASRRTANTGELFF. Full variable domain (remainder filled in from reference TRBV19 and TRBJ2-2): DGGITQSPKYLFRKEGQNVTLSCEQNLNHDAMYWYRQDPGQGLRLIYYSQIVNDFQKGDIAEGYSVSREKKESFPLTVTSAQKNPTAFYLCASRRTANTGELFFGEGSRLTVL.

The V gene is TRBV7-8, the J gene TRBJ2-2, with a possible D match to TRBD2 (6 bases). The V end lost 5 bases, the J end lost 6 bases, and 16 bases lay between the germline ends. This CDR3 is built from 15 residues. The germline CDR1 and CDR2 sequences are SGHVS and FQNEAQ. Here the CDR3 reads CASSPHGGLSGELFF. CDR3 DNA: TGTGCCAGCAGCCCCCACGGGGGTCTCTCCGGGGAGCTGTTTTTT.

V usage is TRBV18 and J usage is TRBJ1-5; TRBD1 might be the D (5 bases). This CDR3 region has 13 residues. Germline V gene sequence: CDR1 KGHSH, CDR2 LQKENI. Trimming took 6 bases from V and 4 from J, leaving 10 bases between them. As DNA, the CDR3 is TGTGCCAGCTCGCCAGGGAGTAATCAGCCCCAGCATTTT. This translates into CASSPGSNQPQHF. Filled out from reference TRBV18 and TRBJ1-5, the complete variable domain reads NAGVMQNPRHLVRRRGQEARLRCSPMKGHSHVYWYRQLPEEGLKFMVYLQKENIIDESGMPKERFSAEFPKEGPSILRIQQVVRGDSAAYFCASSPGSNQPQHFGDGTRLSIL.

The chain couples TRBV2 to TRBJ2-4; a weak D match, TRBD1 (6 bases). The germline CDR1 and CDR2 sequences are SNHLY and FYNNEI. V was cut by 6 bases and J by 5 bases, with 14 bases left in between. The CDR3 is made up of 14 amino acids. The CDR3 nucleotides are TGTGCCAGCAGCGAACGGGCAGGGGAAAACATTCAGTACTTC. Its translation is CASSERAGENIQYF.

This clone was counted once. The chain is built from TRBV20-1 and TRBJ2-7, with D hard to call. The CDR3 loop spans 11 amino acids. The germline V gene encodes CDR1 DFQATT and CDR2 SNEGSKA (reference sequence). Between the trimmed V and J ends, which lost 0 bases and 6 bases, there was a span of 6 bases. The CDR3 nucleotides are TGCAGTGCTAGAGATGGACCCGAGCAGTACGTC. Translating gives CSARDGPEQYV.

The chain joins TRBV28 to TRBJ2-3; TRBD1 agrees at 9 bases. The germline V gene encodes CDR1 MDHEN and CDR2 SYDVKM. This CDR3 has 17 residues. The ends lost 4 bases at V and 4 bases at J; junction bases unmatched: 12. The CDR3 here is CASSSRPGTGSADTQYF. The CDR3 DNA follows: TGTGCCAGCAGTTCCAGACCCGGGACAGGGTCGGCAGATACGCAGTATTTT.

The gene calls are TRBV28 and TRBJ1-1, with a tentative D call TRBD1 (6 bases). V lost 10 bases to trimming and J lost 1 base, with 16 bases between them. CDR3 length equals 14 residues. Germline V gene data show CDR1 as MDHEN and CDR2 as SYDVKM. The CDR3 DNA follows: TGTGCCACCTCGATCGGGGGGCGGAACACTGAAGCTTTCTTT. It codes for CATSIGGRNTEAFF.

The CDR3 DNA sequence: TGCGCCAGCAGCTTGGCCCCGGGACAGACCGGGGAGCTGTTTTTT. Translating gives CASSLAPGQTGELFF. This chain links TRBV5-1 with TRBJ2-2; 7 bases fit TRBD1. J was trimmed by 5 bases and V by 0 bases; bases with no gene match: 4. Germline V CDR1 and CDR2: SGHRS, YFSETQ. The CDR3 extends over 15 amino acids.

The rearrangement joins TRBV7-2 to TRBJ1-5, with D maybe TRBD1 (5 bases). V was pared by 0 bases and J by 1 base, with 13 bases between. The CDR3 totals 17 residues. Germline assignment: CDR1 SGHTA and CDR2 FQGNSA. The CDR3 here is CASSLAGGGMSNQPQHF. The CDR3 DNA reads TGTGCCAGCAGCTTAGCGGGGGGAGGCATGAGCAATCAGCCCCAGCATTTT.

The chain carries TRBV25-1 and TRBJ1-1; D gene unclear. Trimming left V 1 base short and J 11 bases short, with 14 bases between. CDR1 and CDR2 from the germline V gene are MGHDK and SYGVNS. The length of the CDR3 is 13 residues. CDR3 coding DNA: TGTGCCAGCAGTGAATTGGTCAGGTGGGCGGCTTTCTTT. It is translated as CASSELVRWAAFF. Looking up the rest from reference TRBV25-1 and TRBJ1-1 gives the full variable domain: EADIYQTPRYLVIGTGKKITLECSQTMGHDKMYWYQQDPGMELHLIHYSYGVNSTEKGDLSSESTVSRIRTEHFPLTLESARPSHTSQYLCASSELVRWAAFFGQGTRLTVV.

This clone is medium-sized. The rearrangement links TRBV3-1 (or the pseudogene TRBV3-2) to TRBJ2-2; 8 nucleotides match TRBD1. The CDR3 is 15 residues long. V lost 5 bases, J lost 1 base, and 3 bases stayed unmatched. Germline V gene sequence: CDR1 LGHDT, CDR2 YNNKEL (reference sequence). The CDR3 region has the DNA TGTGCCAGCAGCTTAGACAGGGGGAACACCGGGGAGCTGTTTTTT. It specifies CASSLDRGNTGELFF.

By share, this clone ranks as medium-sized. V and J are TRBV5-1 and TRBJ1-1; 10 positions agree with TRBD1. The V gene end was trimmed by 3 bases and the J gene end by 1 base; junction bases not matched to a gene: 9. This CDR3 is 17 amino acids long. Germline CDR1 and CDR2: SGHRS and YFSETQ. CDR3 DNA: TGCGCCAGCAGCTCGCCCCGGACAGGGGGTGGGAACACTGAAGCTTTCTTT. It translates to CASSSPRTGGGNTEAFF.

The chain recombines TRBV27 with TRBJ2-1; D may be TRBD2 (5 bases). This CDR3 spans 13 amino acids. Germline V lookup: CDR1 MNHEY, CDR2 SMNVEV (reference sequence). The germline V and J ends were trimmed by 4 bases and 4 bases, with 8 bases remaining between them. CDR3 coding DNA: TGTGCCAGCAGTTACGGGGAATACAATGAGCAGTTCTTC. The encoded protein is CASSYGEYNEQFF.